The 17 T cell receptor beta chains listed next were all sequenced from one sample in a study of blood T cells in healthy people across ages. Through a sample-barcoded 5' primer and a J-beta primer mix, a second PCR was run for about 6 to 12 cycles. Via MiXCR, TCRdb re-called the 5' RACE reads, giving one row per CDR3 protein. The sample shows some 1.5 million distinct CDR3 sequences, roughly 27% of them seen only once. Sequencing was carried out using blood. The receptor set was obtained from a young woman in good health.

This clonotype was seen repeatedly, ten times or more. The chain combines TRBV5-1 with TRBJ2-7; 7 bases are shared with TRBD1. Trimming cost V 8 bases and J 1 base; bases outside gene matches: 6. Germline V lookup: CDR1 SGHRS, CDR2 YFSETQ. The CDR3 runs 13 residues. CDR3 sequence: CARPGTVSYEQYF. CDR3 bases: TGCGCCAGACCCGGGACAGTATCCTACGAGCAGTACTTC.

The J gene is TRBJ1-1, the V gene TRBV5-1, with no clear D. Germline V gene lookup returns CDR1 SGHRS and CDR2 YFSETQ. The CDR3 runs to 16 residues. Trimming stripped 2 bases from V and 1 base from J, with 15 bases between. The chain's CDR3 is CASSFPAGHGNTEAFF. In DNA, the CDR3 is TGCGCCAGCAGCTTCCCCGCGGGTCATGGGAACACTGAAGCTTTCTTT. The full variable domain, rest sourced from reference TRBV5-1 and TRBJ1-1, is KAGVTQTPRYLIKTRGQQVTLSCSPISGHRSVSWYQQTPGQGLQFLFEYFSETQRNKGNFPGRFSGRQFSNSRSEMNVSTLELGDSALYLCASSFPAGHGNTEAFFGQGTRLTVV.

A word on this clonotype: This may come from a read error, since a much larger clone is one base off. The V and J genes are TRBV14 and TRBJ2-1; D gene ambiguous. The CDR3 has 17 residues. Germline lookup yields CDR1 SGHDN and CDR2 FVKESK. As DNA, the CDR3 is TGTGTCAGCAGCCAATCTCGCGGAATCCTCTCCTACAATGAGCAGTTCTTC. Its translation: CVSSQSRGILSYNEQFF.

This clonotype has at least ten counts. The junction departs from the called germline gene at one end, perhaps through a read error. The chain couples TRBV5-1 to TRBJ2-1, with 9 bases lining up with TRBD2. Germline CDR1 is SGHRS and CDR2 is YFSETQ. The CDR3 is 15 residues long. The CDR3 sequence: CASRLSGSSYNEQFF. The CDR3 nucleotides read TGTGCCAGCAGACTTAGCGGGAGCTCCTACAATGAGCAGTTCTTC.

This clonotype came up many times. The chain recombines TRBV6-2 or TRBV6-3 with TRBJ1-1; D not resolved. With 6 bases removed from V and 1 base from J, the gap between germline ends came to 9 bases. Germline V gene lookup returns CDR1 MNHEY and CDR2 SVGEGT. There are 13 residues in the CDR3. This CDR3 is CASSDTRNTEAFF. CDR3 coding DNA: TGTGCCAGCAGCGACACAAGGAACACTGAAGCTTTCTTT.

The CDR3 sequence is CSVGRQPQHF. The CDR3, as DNA: TGCAGCGTTGGCCGGCAGCCCCAGCATTTT. The chain has TRBV29-1 and TRBJ1-5; D unclear. Germline V gene sequence: CDR1 SQVTM, CDR2 ANQGSEA. V gave up 4 bases and J gave up 7 bases, with 5 bases separating them. The CDR3 loop spans 10 amino acids.

The table lists this clonotype with many counts. V usage is TRBV12-3 or TRBV12-4 and J usage is TRBJ1-2, with 7 positions matching TRBD1. J gave up 2 bases and V 3 bases, and 3 bases lay outside the gene matches. The CDR3 length is 14 residues. CDR3 loop: CASSLGQTNYGYTF. CDR3 nucleotides: TGTGCCAGCAGTTTGGGACAGACCAACTATGGCTACACCTTC.

A word on this clonotype: A clone one base away is much larger, so this may be a read error. This chain links TRBV5-1 with TRBJ1-2; no reliable D call. This CDR3 has 14 residues. The V gene's germline CDR1 is SGHRS and CDR2 YFSETQ. For the CDR3, the DNA is TGCGCCAGCAGCTTGACCGCCGCGAACTATGACTACACCTTC. Translating gives CASSLTAANYDYTF.

With regard to this clonotype: This may be a read error, as it is one base from a much larger clone. The J gene is TRBJ2-4, the V gene TRBV7-3; tentative D call: TRBD2 (6 bases). Per germline, CDR1 SGHTA and CDR2 FQGTGA. V lost 4 bases, J lost 13 bases, and 20 bases lay in between. The CDR3 runs to 14 residues. The CDR3 coding sequence is TGTGCCAGCAGCTCGGGACTGGATTACAATGAGCAGTACTTC. Its translation is CASSSGLDYNEQYF.

This clonotype was detected only a few times. J is TRBJ2-3 and V is TRBV6-2 or TRBV6-3; 8 nucleotides line up with TRBD2. The CDR3 is 15 residues long. The trim removed 1 base at V and 6 bases at J, leaving 6 bases unmatched. Germline CDR1 is MNHEY and CDR2 is SVGEGT. The CDR3 DNA reads as TGTGCCAGCAGTTACTTGGGGACTAGGAGCGATACGCAGTATTTT. Translated, it gives CASSYLGTRSDTQYF.

The chain combines TRBV18 with TRBJ2-4; 7 nucleotides align to TRBD1. Losses at the gene ends were 3 bases for V and 13 bases for J; bases not matched to a gene: 18. This CDR3 contains 16 residues. Looked up from germline, CDR1 is KGHSH and CDR2 is LQKENI. The CDR3 DNA reads TGTGCCAGCTCACCCTTAGGCGGCAGGGGGTGGAATGAGCAGTACTTC. Translating it yields CASSPLGGRGWNEQYF.

The chain combines TRBV30 with TRBJ2-3; D is unclear. Germline V CDR1 and CDR2: GTSNPN, SVGIG (reference sequence). The CDR3 runs to 14 residues. V was trimmed by 1 base and J by 2 bases, leaving 10 bases between them. CDR3 sequence: CAWSAVIYTDTQYF. The DNA for the CDR3 is TGTGCCTGGAGTGCCGTGATTTACACAGATACGCAGTATTTT.

The genes are TRBV29-1 and TRBJ2-7; 9 bases are shared with TRBD1. CDR3 length equals 15 residues. Germline V CDR1 and CDR2: SQVTM, ANQGSEA. Trimming took 6 bases from V and 5 from J; bases not matched to a gene: 14. CDR3 amino acids: CSVGQGISYGHEQYF. DNA for the CDR3: TGCAGCGTGGGACAGGGAATCAGTTACGGCCACGAGCAGTACTTC.

This CDR3 is CSARVRESSYEQYF. DNA for the CDR3: TGCAGTGCTAGAGTTAGGGAGAGCTCCTACGAGCAGTACTTC. V and J are TRBV20-1 and TRBJ2-7, with D tentatively TRBD2 (5 bases). Germline CDR1 is DFQATT and CDR2 is SNEGSKA (reference sequence). The CDR3 is made up of 14 amino acids. V lost 1 base to trimming and J lost 0 bases, with 10 bases between them.

Only a few counts were recorded for this clonotype. The chain joins TRBV24-1 to TRBJ2-7, with 8 bases aligning to TRBD1. CDR3 length equals 12 residues. Germline V gene data show CDR1 as KGHDR and CDR2 as SFDVKD. Trimming at V came to 8 bases and at J to 8 bases, leaving 7 bases not matched to a gene. In DNA form, the CDR3 reads TGTGCCACCAAGGACAGGGTCGCCCAGCAGTACTTC. Translation gives CATKDRVAQQYF.

The chain uses TRBV7-2 and TRBJ1-1; possible D gene TRBD1, 5 bases. V lost 1 base to trimming and J lost 1 base, with 13 bases between them. Germline V gene lookup returns CDR1 SGHTA and CDR2 FQGNSA. CDR3 length: 16 amino acids. CDR3: CASSLVAGGPNTEAFF. The DNA of the CDR3 is TGTGCCAGCAGCTTAGTCGCCGGGGGACCGAACACTGAAGCTTTCTTT.

This clonotype was seen more than once but under ten times. The chain carries TRBV5-1 and TRBJ2-7; D assignment may be TRBD1 or TRBD2 (6 bases each). V shed 1 base and J shed 2 bases, with 16 bases lying between them. Germline lookup yields CDR1 SGHRS and CDR2 YFSETQ. The CDR3 sequence is 16 residues long. CDR3 DNA: TGCGCCAGCAGCTTGTACCCGGGGGCAAGCCCCTACGAGCAGTACTTC. Translating gives CASSLYPGASPYEQYF.